This T cell receptor beta chain was sequenced for a study of cytomegalovirus exposure and HLA in healthy donors. Study-level information: HLA-typed donors contributed some 87 million unique TCRs, which were held in an early data release. Membership in the Caucasian-associated ancestry cluster was found for 81% of nearly 400 genotyped donors.

Overall study results and limits: Later analysis indicated greater clonal expansion among HLA-associated TCR beta chains than among equally common other chains.

With regard to this clone: Its target is not known.

Both 60 Vbeta primers and 13 Jbeta primers went into the PCR. In the original analysis: Later, an analysis found roughly 80 million unique TCR beta chains, and about 10 million of these were shared. This table comes from immunoSEQ multiplex PCR, and its TCRdb copy is limited to in-frame clones, with some not included. The V and J calls and clone size were taken over from that table, and D and trimming were inferred from the DNA. Seen here are 220,000 or so clones, more than 65% observed once, and the top ten hold roughly 2%. The CDR3 is 14 residues long. The germline V and J ends were trimmed by 4 bases and 2 bases, with 9 bases remaining between them. Germline V gene lookup returns CDR1 MGHRA and CDR2 YSYEKL.

The sequencing input was PBMCs. The chain combines TRBV4-1 with TRBJ2-1, with a tentative D call TRBD1 (6 bases). This clonotype was obtained from a woman in her twenties or thirties in good health and CMV-seronegative. Here the CDR3 reads CASSPRDTYNEQFF. The DNA for the CDR3 is TGCGCCAGCAGCCCCAGGGACACCTACAATGAGCAGTTCTTC.